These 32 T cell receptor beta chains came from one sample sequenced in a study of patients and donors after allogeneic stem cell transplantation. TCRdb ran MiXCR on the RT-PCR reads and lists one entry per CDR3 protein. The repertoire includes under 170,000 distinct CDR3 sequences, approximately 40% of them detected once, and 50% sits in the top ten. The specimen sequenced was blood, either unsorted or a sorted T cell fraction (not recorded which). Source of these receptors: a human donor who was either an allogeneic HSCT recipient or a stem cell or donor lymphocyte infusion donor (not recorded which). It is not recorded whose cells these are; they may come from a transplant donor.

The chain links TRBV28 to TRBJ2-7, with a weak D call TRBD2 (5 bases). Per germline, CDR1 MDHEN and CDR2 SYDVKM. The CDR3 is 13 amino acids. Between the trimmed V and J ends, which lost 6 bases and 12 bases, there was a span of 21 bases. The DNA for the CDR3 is TGTGCCAGCAGCCCCCTACTAGGTTTTTTGCCGTACTTC. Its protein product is CASSPLLGFLPYF.

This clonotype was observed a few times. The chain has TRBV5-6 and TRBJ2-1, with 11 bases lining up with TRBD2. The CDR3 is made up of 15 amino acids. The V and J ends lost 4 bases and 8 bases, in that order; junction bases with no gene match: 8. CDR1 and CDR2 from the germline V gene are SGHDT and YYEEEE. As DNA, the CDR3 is TGTGCCAGCAGCCGTGTAGCGGGGGGGCCTTATGAGCAGTTCTTC. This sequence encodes CASSRVAGGPYEQFF.

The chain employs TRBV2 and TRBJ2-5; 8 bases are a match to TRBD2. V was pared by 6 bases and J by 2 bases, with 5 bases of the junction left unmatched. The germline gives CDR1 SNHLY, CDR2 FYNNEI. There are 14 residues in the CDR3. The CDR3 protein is CASRASGGQETQYF. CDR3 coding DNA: TGTGCCAGCAGAGCGTCGGGGGGGCAAGAGACCCAGTACTTC. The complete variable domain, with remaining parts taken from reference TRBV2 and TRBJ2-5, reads EPEVTQTPSHQVTQMGQEVILRCVPISNHLYFYWYRQILGQKVEFLVSFYNNEISEKSEIFDDQFSVERPDGSNFTLKIRSTKLEDSAMYFCASRASGGQETQYFGPGTRLLVL.

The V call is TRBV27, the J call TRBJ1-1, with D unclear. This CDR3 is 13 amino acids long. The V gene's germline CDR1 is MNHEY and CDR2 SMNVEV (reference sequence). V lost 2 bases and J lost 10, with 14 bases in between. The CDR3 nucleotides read TGTGCCAGCAGTTTAGGCCAGAAAAAAGCAGCTTTCTTT. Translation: CASSLGQKKAAFF.

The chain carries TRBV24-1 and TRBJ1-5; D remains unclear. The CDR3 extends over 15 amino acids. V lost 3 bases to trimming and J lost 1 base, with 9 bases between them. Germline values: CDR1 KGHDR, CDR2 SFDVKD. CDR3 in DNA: TGTGCCACCAGTGATGGGATGTTCAGCAATCAGCCCCAGCATTTT. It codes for CATSDGMFSNQPQHF.

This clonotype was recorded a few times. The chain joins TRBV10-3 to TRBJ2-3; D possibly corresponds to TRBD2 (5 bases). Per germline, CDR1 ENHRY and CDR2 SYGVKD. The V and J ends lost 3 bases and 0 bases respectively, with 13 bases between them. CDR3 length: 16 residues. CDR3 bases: TGTGCCATCAGTGAAGTAAGGGAGATAAGCACAGATACGCAGTATTTT. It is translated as CAISEVREISTDTQYF.

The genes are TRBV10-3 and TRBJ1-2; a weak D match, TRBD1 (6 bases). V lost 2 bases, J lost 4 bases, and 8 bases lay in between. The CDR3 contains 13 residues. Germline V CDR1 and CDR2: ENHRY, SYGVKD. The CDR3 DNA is TGTGCCATCAGTGAGGACAGGAGCTATGGCTACACCTTC. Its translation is CAISEDRSYGYTF.

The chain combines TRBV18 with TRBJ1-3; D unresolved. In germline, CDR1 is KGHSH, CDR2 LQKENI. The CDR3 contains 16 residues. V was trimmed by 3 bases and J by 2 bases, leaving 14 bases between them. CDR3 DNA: TGTGCCAGCTCACCCGGCGGTAGGGCCCCTGGAAACACCATATATTTT. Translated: CASSPGGRAPGNTIYF. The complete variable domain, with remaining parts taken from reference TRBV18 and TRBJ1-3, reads NAGVMQNPRHLVRRRGQEARLRCSPMKGHSHVYWYRQLPEEGLKFMVYLQKENIIDESGMPKERFSAEFPKEGPSILRIQQVVRGDSAAYFCASSPGGRAPGNTIYFGEGSWLTVV.

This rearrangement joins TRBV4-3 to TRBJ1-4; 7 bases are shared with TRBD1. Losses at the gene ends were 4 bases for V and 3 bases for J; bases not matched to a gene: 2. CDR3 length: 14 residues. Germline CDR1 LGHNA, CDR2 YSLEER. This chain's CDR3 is CASSPGGANEKLFF. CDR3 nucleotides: TGCGCCAGCAGCCCAGGGGGGGCTAATGAAAAACTGTTTTTT.

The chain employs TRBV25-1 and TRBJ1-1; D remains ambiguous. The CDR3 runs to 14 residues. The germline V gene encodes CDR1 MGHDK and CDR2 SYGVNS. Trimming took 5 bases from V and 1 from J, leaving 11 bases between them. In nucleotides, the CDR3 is TGTGCCAGCAGTTCCCCCTTGGGGAACACTGAAGCTTTCTTT. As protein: CASSSPLGNTEAFF.

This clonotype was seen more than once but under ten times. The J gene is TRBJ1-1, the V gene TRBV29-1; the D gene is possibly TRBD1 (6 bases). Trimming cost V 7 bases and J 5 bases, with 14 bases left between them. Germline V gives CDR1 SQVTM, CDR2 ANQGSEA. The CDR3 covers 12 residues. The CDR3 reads CSGQTGQTEAFF. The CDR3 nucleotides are TGCAGCGGTCAAACCGGACAGACTGAAGCTTTCTTT.

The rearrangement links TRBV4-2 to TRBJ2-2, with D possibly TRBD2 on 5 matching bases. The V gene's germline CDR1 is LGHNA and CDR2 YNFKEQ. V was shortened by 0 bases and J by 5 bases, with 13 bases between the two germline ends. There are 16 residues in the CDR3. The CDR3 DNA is TGTGCCAGCAGCCAAGAGAGGGAATTTGGAACCGGGGAGCTGTTTTTT. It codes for CASSQEREFGTGELFF.

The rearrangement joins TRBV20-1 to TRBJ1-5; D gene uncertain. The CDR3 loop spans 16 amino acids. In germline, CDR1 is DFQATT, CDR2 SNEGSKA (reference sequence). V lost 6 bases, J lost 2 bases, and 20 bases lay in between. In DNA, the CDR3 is TGCAGTGCGACCCCCGTGGCCGGTATTGGCAATCAGCCCCAGCATTTT. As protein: CSATPVAGIGNQPQHF.

CDR3 bases: TGTGCCAGCAGCCGGACCTCATCAGGGTATGGCTACACCTTC. It yields the protein CASSRTSSGYGYTF. The J gene is TRBJ1-2, the V gene TRBV6-5; weak D call: TRBD1 (5 bases). The V end lost 6 bases, the J end lost 5 bases, and 16 bases lay between the germline ends. The germline V gene has CDR1 MNHEY and CDR2 SVGAGI. The CDR3 is made up of 14 amino acids.

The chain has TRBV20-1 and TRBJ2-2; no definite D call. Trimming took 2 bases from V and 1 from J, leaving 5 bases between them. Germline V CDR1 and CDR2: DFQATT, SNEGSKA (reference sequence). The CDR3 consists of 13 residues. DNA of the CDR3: TGCAGTGCTAGAAGACAGAACACCGGGGAGCTGTTTTTT. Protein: CSARRQNTGELFF.

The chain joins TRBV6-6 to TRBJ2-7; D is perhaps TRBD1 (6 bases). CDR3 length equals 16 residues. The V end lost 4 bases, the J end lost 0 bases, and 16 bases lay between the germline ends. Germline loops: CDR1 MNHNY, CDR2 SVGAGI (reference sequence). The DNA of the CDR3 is TGTGCCAGCAGTTCGAGGACAGCCTTGGGCTCCTACGAGCAGTACGTC. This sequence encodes CASSSRTALGSYEQYV.

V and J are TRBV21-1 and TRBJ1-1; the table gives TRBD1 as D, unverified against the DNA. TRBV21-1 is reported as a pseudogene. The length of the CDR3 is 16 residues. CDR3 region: CASSKGQGRMNTEAFF. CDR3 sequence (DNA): TGTGCCAGCAGCAAAGGACAGGGGCGTATGAACACTGAAGCTTTCTTT.

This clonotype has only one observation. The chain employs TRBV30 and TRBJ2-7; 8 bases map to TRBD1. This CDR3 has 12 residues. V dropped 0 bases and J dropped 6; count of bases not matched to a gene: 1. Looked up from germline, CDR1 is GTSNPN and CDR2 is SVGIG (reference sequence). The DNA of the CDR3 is TGTGCCTGGAGTGTCACAGGGGGCGAGCAGTACGTC. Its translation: CAWSVTGGEQYV.

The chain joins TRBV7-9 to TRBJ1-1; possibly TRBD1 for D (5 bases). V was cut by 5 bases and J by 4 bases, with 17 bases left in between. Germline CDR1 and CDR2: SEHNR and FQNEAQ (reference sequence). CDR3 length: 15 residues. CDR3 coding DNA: TGTGCCAGCAGCCCAGGAGGGACCTCGGGCACTGAAGCTTTCTTT. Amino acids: CASSPGGTSGTEAFF. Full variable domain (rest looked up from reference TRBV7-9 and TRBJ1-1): DTGVSQNPRHKITKRGQNVTFRCDPISEHNRLYWYRQTLGQGPEFLTYFQNEAQLEKSRLLSDRFSAERPKGSFSTLEIQRTEQGDSAMYLCASSPGGTSGTEAFFGQGTRLTVV.

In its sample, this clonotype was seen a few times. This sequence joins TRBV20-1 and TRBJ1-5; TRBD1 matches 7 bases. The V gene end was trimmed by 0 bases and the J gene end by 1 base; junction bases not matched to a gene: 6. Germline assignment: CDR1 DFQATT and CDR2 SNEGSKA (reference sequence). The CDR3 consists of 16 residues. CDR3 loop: CSARDVGRGSNQPQHF. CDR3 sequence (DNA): TGCAGTGCTAGAGATGTAGGCAGGGGGAGCAATCAGCCCCAGCATTTT.

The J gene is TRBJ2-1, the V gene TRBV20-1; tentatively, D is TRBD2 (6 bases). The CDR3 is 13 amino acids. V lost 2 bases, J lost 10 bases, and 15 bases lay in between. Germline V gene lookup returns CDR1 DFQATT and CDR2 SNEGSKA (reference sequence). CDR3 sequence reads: CSARLEGKHEQFF. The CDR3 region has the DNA TGCAGTGCTAGATTGGAGGGTAAGCACGAGCAGTTCTTC.

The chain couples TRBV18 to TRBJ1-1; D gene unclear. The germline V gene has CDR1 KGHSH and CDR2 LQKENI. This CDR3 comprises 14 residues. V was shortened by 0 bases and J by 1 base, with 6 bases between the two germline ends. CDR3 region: CASSPPRGNTEAFF. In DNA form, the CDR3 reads TGTGCCAGCTCACCACCGAGAGGGAACACTGAAGCTTTCTTT.

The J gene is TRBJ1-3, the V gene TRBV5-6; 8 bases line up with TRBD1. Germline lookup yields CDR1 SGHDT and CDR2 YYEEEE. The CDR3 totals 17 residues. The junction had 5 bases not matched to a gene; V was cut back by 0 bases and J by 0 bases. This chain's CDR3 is CASSLGTGLLSGNTIYF. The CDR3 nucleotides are TGTGCCAGCAGCTTGGGGACAGGGCTCCTCTCTGGAAACACCATATATTTT.

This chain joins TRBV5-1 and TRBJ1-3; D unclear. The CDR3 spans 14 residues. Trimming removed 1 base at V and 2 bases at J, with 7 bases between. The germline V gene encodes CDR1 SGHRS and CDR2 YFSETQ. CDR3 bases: TGCGCCAGCAGCTTGCACCTCCCTGGAAACACCATATATTTT. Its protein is CASSLHLPGNTIYF.

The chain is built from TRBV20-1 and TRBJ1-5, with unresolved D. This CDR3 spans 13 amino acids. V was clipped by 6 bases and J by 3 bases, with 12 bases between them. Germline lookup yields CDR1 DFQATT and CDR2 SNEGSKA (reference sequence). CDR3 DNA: TGCAGTGCCCCCAGGACCGACAATCAGCCCCAGCATTTT. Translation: CSAPRTDNQPQHF.

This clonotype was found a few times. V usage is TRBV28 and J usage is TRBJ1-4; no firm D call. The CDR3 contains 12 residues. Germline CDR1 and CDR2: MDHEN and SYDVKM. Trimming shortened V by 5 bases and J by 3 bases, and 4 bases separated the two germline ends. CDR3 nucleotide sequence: TGTGCCAGCAGTACGTCTAATGAAAAACTGTTTTTT. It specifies CASSTSNEKLFF.

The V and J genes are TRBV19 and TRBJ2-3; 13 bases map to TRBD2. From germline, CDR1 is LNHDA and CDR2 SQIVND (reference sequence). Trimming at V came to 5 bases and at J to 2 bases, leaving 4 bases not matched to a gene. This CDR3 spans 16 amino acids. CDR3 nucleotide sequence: TGTGCCAGTAGTGTGGGACTAGCGGGGCACACAGATACGCAGTATTTT. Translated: CASSVGLAGHTDTQYF.

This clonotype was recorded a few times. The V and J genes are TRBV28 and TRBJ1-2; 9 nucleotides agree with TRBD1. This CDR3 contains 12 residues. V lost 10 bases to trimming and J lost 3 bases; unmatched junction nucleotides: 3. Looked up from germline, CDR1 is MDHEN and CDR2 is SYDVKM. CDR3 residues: CATGTGYYGYTF. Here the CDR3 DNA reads TGTGCCACCGGGACAGGGTACTATGGCTACACCTTC.

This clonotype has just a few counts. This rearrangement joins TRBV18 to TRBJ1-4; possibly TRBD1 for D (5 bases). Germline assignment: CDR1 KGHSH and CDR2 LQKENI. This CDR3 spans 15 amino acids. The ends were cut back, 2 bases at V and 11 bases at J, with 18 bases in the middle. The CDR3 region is CASSPRPLQGGKLFF. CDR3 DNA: TGTGCCAGCTCACCAAGGCCACTTCAGGGTGGTAAACTGTTTTTT.

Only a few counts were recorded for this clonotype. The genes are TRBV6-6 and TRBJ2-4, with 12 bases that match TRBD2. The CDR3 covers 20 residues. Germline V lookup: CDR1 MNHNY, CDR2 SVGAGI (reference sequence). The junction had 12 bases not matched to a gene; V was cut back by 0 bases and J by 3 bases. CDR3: CASSYSRLAGGPWDKNIQYF. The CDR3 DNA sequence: TGTGCCAGCAGTTACTCGAGGCTAGCGGGGGGGCCGTGGGACAAAAACATTCAGTACTTC.

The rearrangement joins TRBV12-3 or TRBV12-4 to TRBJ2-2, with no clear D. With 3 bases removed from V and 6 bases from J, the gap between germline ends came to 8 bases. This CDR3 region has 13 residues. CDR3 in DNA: TGTGCCAGCAGTTTTCAGAGTCCCGGGGAGCTGTTTTTT. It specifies CASSFQSPGELFF.

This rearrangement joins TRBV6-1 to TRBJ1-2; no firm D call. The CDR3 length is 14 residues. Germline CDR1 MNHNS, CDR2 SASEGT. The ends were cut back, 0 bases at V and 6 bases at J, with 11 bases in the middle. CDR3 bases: TGTGCCAGCAGTGAAGCAGCGGAAATCCATGGCTACACCTTC. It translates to CASSEAAEIHGYTF.